Below, 24 T cell receptor beta chains from the same sample are listed, as sequenced in a study of identical twins. TCRdb re-derived calls from the 5' RACE reads in MiXCR, one entry per CDR3 protein. Of 1.5 million to 2 million distinct CDR3 sequences listed, under 35% are singletons. Material: cord blood. These receptor sequences come from a newborn girl in good health.

The sample holds a few counts of this clonotype. The V call is TRBV11-2, the J call TRBJ2-4; TRBD2 agrees at 10 bases. CDR1 is SGHAT, CDR2 FQNNGV, per germline. This CDR3 comprises 15 residues. J lost 5 bases, V lost 2 bases, and 3 bases had no gene match. The CDR3 DNA follows: TGTGCCAGCAGCTTATCGCTAGCGGGGGAAAACATTCAGTACTTC. It is translated as CASSLSLAGENIQYF.

This clonotype was detected a few times. This rearrangement joins TRBV4-2 to TRBJ1-3; D remains ambiguous. This CDR3 comprises 17 residues. The V gene's germline CDR1 is LGHNA and CDR2 YNFKEQ. Deletions cut 1 base from V and 0 bases from J, with 13 bases between. The CDR3 coding sequence is TGTGCCAGCAGCCAAGTAGATACTTCTAGCTCTGGAAACACCATATATTTT. Translating gives CASSQVDTSSSGNTIYF.

The chain employs TRBV10-3 and TRBJ2-3; D possibly corresponds to TRBD2 (6 bases). The length of the CDR3 is 13 residues. Germline V CDR1 and CDR2: ENHRY, SYGVKD. Deletions cut 6 bases from V and 4 bases from J, with 11 bases between. The CDR3, as DNA: TGTGCCATCAGGGAGAGACTAGCAGATACGCAGTATTTT. This codes for CAIRERLADTQYF.

There are a few counts of this clonotype. The chain employs TRBV5-1 and TRBJ2-7; 7 positions agree with TRBD2. The trim removed 1 base at V and 3 bases at J, leaving 7 bases unmatched. The germline V gene encodes CDR1 SGHRS and CDR2 YFSETQ. The CDR3 is 15 amino acids. The CDR3 loop reads CASSLSTSRDYEQYF. In nucleotides, the CDR3 is TGCGCCAGCAGCTTGTCGACTAGCCGGGACTACGAGCAGTACTTC.

The chain joins TRBV7-9 to TRBJ2-1; tentative D call: TRBD2 (5 bases). CDR1 is SEHNR and CDR2 is FQNEAQ in the germline V gene (reference sequence). V gave up 0 bases and J gave up 11 bases, with 11 bases separating them. This CDR3 comprises 13 residues. The CDR3 loop reads CASSLAEVPKQFF. In DNA, the CDR3 is TGTGCCAGCAGCTTAGCGGAGGTCCCCAAGCAGTTCTTC.

This clonotype came up once. This sequence joins TRBV30 and TRBJ2-1, with D hard to call. Trimming removed 0 bases from V and 10 bases from J, with 16 bases in between. Germline V lookup: CDR1 GTSNPN, CDR2 SVGIG (reference sequence). This CDR3 comprises 14 residues. CDR3 DNA: TGTGCCTGGAGTGTGATACAGAAGAGTTACGAGCAGTTCTTC. It codes for CAWSVIQKSYEQFF.

In the case of this clonotype: At one end the junction does not follow the germline gene, possibly because of a read error. The CDR3 region is CAGRPLAGADTQYF. In nucleotides, the CDR3 is TGTGCCGGCAGACCCCTAGCGGGGGCAGATACGCAGTATTTT. V is TRBV6-2 or TRBV6-3 and J is TRBJ2-3; TRBD2 agrees at 10 bases. Germline CDR1 and CDR2: MNHEY and SVGEGT. The CDR3 runs to 14 residues.

On this clonotype itself: This could be a read error, since a much larger clone is one nucleotide away. The chain recombines TRBV12-3 or TRBV12-4 with TRBJ1-4; 8 bases agree with TRBD1. The CDR3 spans 14 residues. V trimming: 10 bases; J trimming: 3 bases; junction bases outside the gene matches: 7. CDR3 in DNA: TGTGCCAACAGGGCACAGGGGGCTAATGAAAAACTGTTTTTT. Its translation: CANRAQGANEKLFF.

This clonotype showed up just a few times. J is TRBJ2-2 and V is TRBV4-1; TRBD2 is a possible D gene (5 bases). Trimming pared 1 base from V and 7 bases from J, leaving 10 bases between. Germline CDR1 is MGHRA and CDR2 is YSYEKL. This CDR3 contains 14 residues. DNA for the CDR3: TGCGCCAGCAGCCAAGGGCTAGCAGGCGGGGAGCTGTTTTTT. Protein sequence: CASSQGLAGGELFF.

This clonotype was seen repeatedly, ten times or more. The chain employs TRBV20-1 and TRBJ2-3; TRBD2 agrees at 8 bases. Germline CDR1 DFQATT, CDR2 SNEGSKA (reference sequence). V dropped 4 bases and J dropped 2; count of bases not matched to a gene: 5. The length of the CDR3 is 14 residues. The CDR3 nucleotides are TGCAGTGCTATTAGCGGGACCGACACAGATACGCAGTATTTT. Amino acid sequence: CSAISGTDTDTQYF.

Ten or more counts support this clonotype. The chain couples TRBV7-9 to TRBJ1-2; no clear D gene. Per germline, CDR1 SEHNR and CDR2 FQNEAQ (reference sequence). The V end lost 5 bases, the J end lost 2 bases, and 15 bases lay between the germline ends. This CDR3 has 15 residues. The DNA for the CDR3 is TGTGCCAGCAGCGCAACCCTCGGACTAAACTATGGCTACACCTTC. It encodes CASSATLGLNYGYTF. The full variable domain, its missing parts supplied by reference TRBV7-9 and TRBJ1-2, is DTGVSQNPRHKITKRGQNVTFRCDPISEHNRLYWYRQTLGQGPEFLTYFQNEAQLEKSRLLSDRFSAERPKGSFSTLEIQRTEQGDSAMYLCASSATLGLNYGYTFGSGTRLTVV.

This clonotype was detected only a few times. The J gene is TRBJ2-1, the V gene TRBV5-5; tentatively, D is TRBD2 (6 bases). CDR1 is SGHKS and CDR2 is YYEKEE in the germline V gene (reference sequence). The CDR3 totals 15 residues. Trimming left V 4 bases short and J 5 bases short, with 16 bases between. CDR3 nucleotide sequence: TGTGCCAGCAGCCTGGGACTCCTGAGGGACAATGAGCAGTTCTTC. This sequence encodes CASSLGLLRDNEQFF.

This clonotype has a handful of counts. The CDR3 protein is CAISPGTSGYEQYF. As DNA, the CDR3 is TGTGCCATCAGTCCCGGGACTAGCGGGTACGAGCAGTACTTC. The chain recombines TRBV10-3 with TRBJ2-7; 12 bases fit TRBD2. Trimming removed 5 bases from V and 4 bases from J; junction bases left unmatched: 3. The CDR3 has 14 amino acids. Germline values: CDR1 ENHRY, CDR2 SYGVKD.

This clonotype came up a few times. The DNA for the CDR3 is TGTGCCAGTCGGACGGAGGTGAGGCAGCCCCAGCATTTT. Protein product: CASRTEVRQPQHF. This rearrangement joins TRBV6-1 to TRBJ1-5; D gene uncertain. Trimming left V 9 bases short and J 7 bases short, with 16 bases between. CDR3 length: 13 residues. Germline assignment: CDR1 MNHNS and CDR2 SASEGT.

The chain has TRBV20-1 and TRBJ2-2; D tentatively reads TRBD1 or TRBD2 (5 bases each). This CDR3 region has 13 residues. From germline, CDR1 is DFQATT and CDR2 SNEGSKA (reference sequence). V was trimmed by 5 bases and J by 6 bases, leaving 13 bases between them. DNA for the CDR3: TGCAGTGCTGGATCCCCGGGGCCCGGGGAGCTGTTTTTT. Translated: CSAGSPGPGELFF.

The V and J genes are TRBV12-3 or TRBV12-4 and TRBJ2-3; TRBD2 matches at 11 bases. The CDR3 has 16 amino acids. J gave up 4 bases and V 2 bases, and 5 bases lay outside the gene matches. CDR3 residues: CASSLWVAGGADTQYF. DNA of the CDR3: TGTGCCAGCAGTTTATGGGTAGCGGGGGGGGCAGATACGCAGTATTTT.

To note about this clonotype: A junction end diverges from the germline sequence, so it may reflect a read error. This rearrangement joins TRBV20-1 to TRBJ1-6; D is unresolved. This CDR3 has 13 amino acids. Germline CDR1 reads DFQATT; CDR2 reads SNEGSKA (reference sequence). DNA of the CDR3: TGCAGTGCTAGAACGGATCATAATCCACCCCTCCACTTT. This encodes CSARTDHNPPLHF.

A note on this clonotype: Possible read error: a much larger clone is one base away. The V gene is TRBV7-2, the J gene TRBJ2-5, with 10 positions matching TRBD2. CDR3 length: 15 amino acids. Germline V lookup: CDR1 SGHTA, CDR2 FQGNSA. For the CDR3, the DNA is TGTGCCGGCAGCTTACAGCGGGGGGGACAAGAGACCCAGTACTTC. Translated, it gives CAGSLQRGGQETQYF.

This chain connects TRBV20-1 to TRBJ1-1; D might be TRBD1 (5 bases). Trimming took 0 bases from V and 8 from J, leaving 13 bases between them. CDR1 and CDR2 (germline): DFQATT, SNEGSKA (reference sequence). CDR3 size: 13 residues. The CDR3 region is CSARDPTGLEAFF. CDR3 bases: TGCAGTGCTAGAGATCCGACGGGGCTCGAAGCTTTCTTT.

This clonotype was counted a few times. The chain carries TRBV24-1 and TRBJ2-6; 7 bases agree with TRBD2. Germline V CDR1 and CDR2: KGHDR, SFDVKD. CDR3 length: 17 residues. J lost 1 base, V lost 4 bases, and 6 bases had no gene match. The CDR3 loop is CATSDPGRESGANVLTF. The CDR3 DNA is TGTGCCACCAGTGACCCTGGGAGGGAGTCTGGGGCCAACGTCCTGACTTTC.

The V gene is TRBV25-1, the J gene TRBJ2-7, with TRBD1 matching over 7 bases. Germline V gives CDR1 MGHDK, CDR2 SYGVNS. Unmatched junction bases numbered 11, after V lost 6 bases and J lost 3 bases. This CDR3 region has 15 residues. Here the CDR3 DNA reads TGTGCCAGCAGGGGAACAGGGGATTATTACTACGAGCAGTACTTC. As protein: CASRGTGDYYYEQYF.

This clonotype was seen a handful of times. The V and J genes are TRBV12-3 or TRBV12-4 and TRBJ2-5; maybe TRBD2 (6 bases). The CDR3 sequence is 15 residues long. The V and J ends lost 3 bases and 0 bases respectively, with 11 bases between them. CDR3 coding DNA: TGTGCCAGCAGTTTCCGGAGCGGGTACCAAGAGACCCAGTACTTC. It yields the protein CASSFRSGYQETQYF.

This clonotype was recorded many times. The chain carries TRBV29-1 and TRBJ2-3; 12 nucleotides align to TRBD2. J was trimmed by 4 bases and V by 7 bases; bases with no gene match: 6. The CDR3 spans 14 residues. Germline loops: CDR1 SQVTM, CDR2 ANQGSEA. The CDR3 DNA is TGCAGCGGTCGACTAGCGGGAGTATCAGATACGCAGTATTTT. Translating gives CSGRLAGVSDTQYF.

In DNA, the CDR3 is TGCAGTGCTAGAGCGGCAGGGGCCTACAATGAGCAGTACTTC. It translates to CSARAAGAYNEQYF. This chain connects TRBV20-1 to TRBJ2-1; weak D call: TRBD1 (6 bases). The J call may not be correct, given that the DNA end is closer to TRBJ2-7. CDR3 length equals 14 residues. Looked up from germline, CDR1 is DFQATT and CDR2 is SNEGSKA (reference sequence).